This T cell receptor (beta chain) was captured in a study of radiotherapy plus CTLA-4 blockade in lung cancer. About the research overall: Disease control reached approximately 31%, with objective responses in under 20%.

The CDR3 loop spans 15 amino acids. Germline V gives CDR1 MGHDK, CDR2 SYGVNS. V gave up 4 bases and J gave up 5 bases, with 14 bases separating them. Enrolled patients, whose metastatic non-small-cell lung cancer was chemo-refractory, received focal radiation plus CTLA-4 blockade with ipilimumab. Data came from immunoSEQ multiplex PCR; TCRdb stores just in-frame clones and leaves some out. The sample comprises 70,000 to 95,000 clones, around 86% of which are singletons, and approximately 14% rests with the top ten. The sample consisted of peripheral blood, taken from a patient treated with radiotherapy plus ipilimumab. The source is a human donor with non-small cell lung cancer that progressed on radiotherapy plus ipilimumab. The V call is TRBV25-1, the J call TRBJ1-4, with D perhaps TRBD1 (6 bases). CDR3 in DNA: TGTGCCAGCAGTGGGGGGCCAACAGGAAATGAAAAACTGTTTTTT. Amino acid sequence: CASSGGPTGNEKLFF.